The 29 T cell receptor beta chains below were found in one sample sequenced in a study of OX40 agonist ivuxolimab in advanced cancers. Repertoires were generated with immunoSEQ multiplex PCR, while TCRdb's copy carries only in-frame clones and drops some. The sample has 65,000 or so clones; roughly 90% are singletons. Material: CD4+ or CD8+ T cells sorted from blood, obtained in a trial of the OX40 agonist ivuxolimab. Source of these receptors: an adult with an advanced solid tumor such as melanoma, head and neck, liver or kidney cancer.

This rearrangement joins TRBV30 to TRBJ1-6, with D possibly TRBD1 on 5 matching bases. Germline CDR1 reads GTSNPN; CDR2 reads SVGIG (reference sequence). The CDR3 loop spans 17 amino acids. V was clipped by 0 bases and J by 1 base, with 13 bases between them. CDR3 nucleotides: TGTGCCTGGAGTGTGGGGGGGGGTAGGTCCTATAATTCACCCCTCCACTTT. Translation: CAWSVGGGRSYNSPLHF.

The V call is TRBV7-9, the J call TRBJ2-3; 11 bases fit TRBD2. The CDR3 extends over 18 amino acids. J lost 3 bases, V lost 4 bases, and 12 bases had no gene match. In germline, CDR1 is SEHNR, CDR2 FQNEAQ (reference sequence). The CDR3 sequence is CASSSMTIAGGPTDTQYF. CDR3 bases: TGTGCCAGCAGCTCAATGACCATAGCGGGGGGGCCGACAGATACGCAGTATTTT.

The genes are TRBV5-1 and TRBJ1-1; TRBD1 agrees at 11 bases. This CDR3 has 16 residues. V gave up 3 bases and J gave up 0 bases; unmatched junction bases: 4. Per the germline V gene, CDR1 is SGHRS and CDR2 is YFSETQ. CDR3 amino acids: CASSSGQGGLNTEAFF. The CDR3 nucleotides read TGCGCCAGCAGCTCGGGACAGGGGGGACTGAACACTGAAGCTTTCTTT.

The chain combines TRBV19 with TRBJ2-5; D unclear. Germline-derived CDR1 and CDR2 are LNHDA and SQIVND (reference sequence). The CDR3 length is 11 residues. Deletions cut 3 bases from V and 5 bases from J, with 4 bases between. CDR3 residues: CASSMKETQYF. The CDR3 nucleotides are TGTGCCAGTAGTATGAAGGAGACCCAGTACTTC.

This clone was detected only a few times. The chain recombines TRBV10-3 with TRBJ2-6; 7 positions match TRBD1. J lost 0 bases, V lost 9 bases, and 11 bases had no gene match. The CDR3 totals 17 residues. Germline-derived CDR1 and CDR2 are ENHRY and SYGVKD. The CDR3 DNA is TGTGCCATTAAAGACAGGGCAGGGGCCTCTGGGGCCAACGTCCTGACTTTC. The encoded protein is CAIKDRAGASGANVLTF.

This clone was detected only once. This rearrangement joins TRBV11-2 to TRBJ2-7; 8 bases are a match to TRBD1. J lost 2 bases, V lost 0 bases, and 9 bases had no gene match. This CDR3 is 17 amino acids long. The germline CDR1 and CDR2 sequences are SGHAT and FQNNGV. CDR3 region: CASSLDLPGGAPYEQYF. The CDR3 DNA is TGTGCCAGCAGCTTAGATCTCCCAGGGGGCGCCCCCTACGAGCAGTACTTC.

The chain couples TRBV7-6 to TRBJ2-5; 16 positions agree with TRBD2. Per the germline V gene, CDR1 is SGHVS and CDR2 is FNYEAQ. The CDR3 runs 17 residues. Losses at the gene ends were 4 bases for V and 7 bases for J; bases not matched to a gene: 9. CDR3 bases: TGTGCCAGCAGCTCGGGACTAGCGGGGGGGCCAATGGGGACCCAGTACTTC. Its translation is CASSSGLAGGPMGTQYF.

The chain couples TRBV7-2 to TRBJ2-1, with D possibly being TRBD1 (5 bases). Germline CDR1 SGHTA, CDR2 FQGNSA. V was pared by 6 bases and J by 0 bases, with 12 bases between. This CDR3 contains 15 residues. The CDR3 spells CASSRQFSSYNEQFF. The CDR3 nucleotides are TGTGCCAGCAGTCGACAGTTTAGCTCCTACAATGAGCAGTTCTTC. Full variable domain (missing parts from reference TRBV7-2 and TRBJ2-1): GAGVSQSPSNKVTEKGKDVELRCDPISGHTALYWYRQSLGQGLEFLIYFQGNSAPDKSGLPSDRFSAERTGGSVSTLTIQRTQQEDSAVYLCASSRQFSSYNEQFFGPGTRLTVL.

This clone was picked up one time. The J gene is TRBJ2-3, the V gene TRBV15; D not resolved. CDR3 length: 15 amino acids. Trimming pared 1 base from V and 4 bases from J, leaving 12 bases between. The germline gives CDR1 LNHNV, CDR2 YYDKDF (reference sequence). Here the CDR3 reads CATSRGSGWADTQYF. CDR3 DNA: TGTGCCACCAGCAGAGGATCGGGCTGGGCAGATACGCAGTATTTT.

The chain employs TRBV7-8 and TRBJ2-7; 13 nucleotides line up with TRBD2. The germline gives CDR1 SGHVS, CDR2 FQNEAQ. The CDR3 is 18 amino acids. Germline trimming cut 1 base from V and 3 bases from J; bases unmatched to any gene: 9. This CDR3 reads CASSLVGGTSGTDYEQYF. The CDR3, as DNA: TGTGCCAGCAGCTTAGTTGGGGGGACTAGCGGGACTGACTACGAGCAGTACTTC. Variable domain in full (rest from reference TRBV7-8 and TRBJ2-7): GAGVSQSPRYKVAKRGQDVALRCDPISGHVSLFWYQQALGQGPEFLTYFQNEAQLDKSGLPSDRFFAERPEGSVSTLKIQRTQQEDSAVYLCASSLVGGTSGTDYEQYFGPGTRLTVT.

This clone was seen only once. This rearrangement joins TRBV2 to TRBJ1-3; D call uncertain. The V gene's germline CDR1 is SNHLY and CDR2 FYNNEI. The CDR3 is 15 residues long. The V end lost 3 bases, the J end lost 0 bases, and 9 bases lay between the germline ends. CDR3 in amino acids: CASSESGISGNTIYF. CDR3 DNA: TGTGCCAGCAGTGAGTCGGGAATCTCTGGAAACACCATATATTTT.

This clone was seen a single time. The genes are TRBV2 and TRBJ2-1, with 8 bases lining up with TRBD2. The CDR3 loop spans 14 amino acids. Trimming removed 5 bases from V and 7 bases from J; junction bases left unmatched: 7. From germline, CDR1 is SNHLY and CDR2 FYNNEI. Written as DNA, the CDR3 is TGTGCCAGCAGTTACCCGGGACTAGATAATGAGCAGTTCTTC. Residues: CASSYPGLDNEQFF.

This chain joins TRBV7-9 and TRBJ1-2, with D hard to call. V lost 3 bases, J lost 3 bases, and 5 bases lay in between. CDR3 size: 12 residues. Germline V gene lookup returns CDR1 SEHNR and CDR2 FQNEAQ (reference sequence). This CDR3 reads CASSFEDYGYTF. CDR3 nucleotides: TGTGCCAGCAGCTTTGAGGACTATGGCTACACCTTC.

The chain has TRBV28 and TRBJ1-2, with 9 positions matching TRBD1. V dropped 6 bases and J dropped 1; count of bases not matched to a gene: 15. Germline lookup yields CDR1 MDHEN and CDR2 SYDVKM. The length of the CDR3 is 18 residues. This CDR3 is CASSSRTGGYTYNYGYTF. As DNA, the CDR3 is TGTGCCAGCAGCTCCCGCACAGGGGGCTACACCTATAACTATGGCTACACCTTC.

This clone turned up a few times. The chain links TRBV19 to TRBJ1-1; 8 bases align to TRBD1. Germline V CDR1 and CDR2: LNHDA, SQIVND (reference sequence). Germline trimming cut 9 bases from V and 9 bases from J; bases unmatched to any gene: 9. This CDR3 has 12 residues. CDR3 region: CASQDRGGKAFF. In DNA, the CDR3 is TGTGCCAGCCAAGACAGGGGAGGGAAAGCTTTCTTT.

The count of this clone is one. The chain joins TRBV25-1 to TRBJ1-6, with 7 bases that match TRBD1. The CDR3 has 13 residues. The germline V gene encodes CDR1 MGHDK and CDR2 SYGVNS. Unmatched junction bases numbered 2, after V lost 4 bases and J lost 8 bases. In DNA form, the CDR3 reads TGTGCCAGCAGTGGGCAGGGGGATTCACCCCTCCACTTT. Translation: CASSGQGDSPLHF.

This clone has just a few counts. The chain has TRBV18 and TRBJ2-1; 7 nucleotides line up with TRBD2. There are 15 residues in the CDR3. Germline CDR1 reads KGHSH; CDR2 reads LQKENI. With 2 bases clipped from V and 3 bases from J, the junction kept 4 bases outside the gene matches. CDR3 residues: CASSPSAGDYNEQFF. The DNA for the CDR3 is TGTGCCAGCTCACCATCGGCGGGGGACTACAATGAGCAGTTCTTC.

The chain joins TRBV7-6 to TRBJ2-7, with TRBD2 as a possible D gene (5 bases). V was cut by 5 bases and J by 4 bases, with 15 bases left in between. Per the germline V gene, CDR1 is SGHVS and CDR2 is FNYEAQ. The CDR3 runs 14 residues. The DNA of the CDR3 is TGTGCCAGCAGCCTGGACTTGACCAGGTACGAGCAGTACTTC. This translates into CASSLDLTRYEQYF.

In its sample, this clone was seen a few times. The V call is TRBV28, the J call TRBJ1-6; possibly TRBD1 for D (5 bases). Per the germline V gene, CDR1 is MDHEN and CDR2 is SYDVKM. Between the trimmed V and J ends, which lost 8 bases and 7 bases, there was a span of 9 bases. The CDR3 is 12 amino acids. The CDR3: CASGTPNSPLHF. CDR3 DNA: TGTGCCAGCGGGACCCCAAATTCACCCCTCCACTTT.

This clone was counted only a few times. V usage is TRBV2 and J usage is TRBJ1-6; 8 bases match TRBD1. Germline V gene lookup returns CDR1 SNHLY and CDR2 FYNNEI. The V segment lost 6 bases and the J segment 1 base; nucleotides outside the gene matches: 5. The CDR3 spans 16 residues. This CDR3 reads CASSRGQGSYNSPLHF. Here the CDR3 DNA reads TGTGCCAGCAGCCGTGGACAGGGATCCTATAATTCACCCCTCCACTTT.

A word on this clone: Its ends do not fully match the called genes, so a read error is possible. The chain joins TRBV7-7 to TRBJ2-2, with D perhaps being TRBD1 or TRBD2 (6 bases each). Germline CDR1 and CDR2: SSHAT and FNYEAQ (reference sequence). CDR3 length: 18 residues. The CDR3 DNA reads TGTGCTAGCAGCTTAGCCCCCGTTAGGACGGGGGCTACCGGGGAGCTGTTTTTT. Its translation: CASSLAPVRTGATGELFF.

V is TRBV29-1 and J is TRBJ1-6, with a possible D match to TRBD1 (5 bases). CDR3 length: 14 residues. Trimming took off 6 bases at V and 7 bases at J, with 16 bases between the two ends. Germline V CDR1 and CDR2: SQVTM, ANQGSEA. The CDR3 DNA reads TGCAGCGTCTCGGTCGGACAACCAAATTCACCCCTCCACTTT. Protein: CSVSVGQPNSPLHF.

The V and J genes are TRBV6-5 and TRBJ1-2; no clear D gene. The CDR3 contains 14 residues. V dropped 7 bases and J dropped 2 bases, with 14 bases sitting between them. Per germline, CDR1 MNHEY and CDR2 SVGAGI. The CDR3 is CASNTPVENYGYTF. The CDR3 region has the DNA TGTGCCAGCAACACCCCGGTGGAGAACTATGGCTACACCTTC.

This clone occurred a few times. This rearrangement joins TRBV19 to TRBJ2-2; D may be TRBD1 or TRBD2 (5 bases each). The CDR3 is 16 amino acids. Per the germline V gene, CDR1 is LNHDA and CDR2 is SQIVND (reference sequence). V shed 6 bases and J shed 3 bases, with 17 bases lying between them. The CDR3 sequence is CASRYRTLGDTGELFF. CDR3 DNA: TGTGCCAGTAGATACAGGACTCTAGGGGACACCGGGGAGCTGTTTTTT.

J is TRBJ2-7 and V is TRBV2, with 8 bases aligning to TRBD2. The CDR3 loop spans 14 amino acids. V shed 6 bases and J 3 bases; nucleotides not matched to a gene: 7. Germline V gives CDR1 SNHLY, CDR2 FYNNEI. Here the CDR3 reads CASRTIGRGYEQYF. The CDR3 DNA reads as TGTGCCAGCAGGACGATCGGGAGGGGCTACGAGCAGTACTTC.

Of note for this clone: Other DNA sequences in the sample encode the same CDR3. This chain joins TRBV5-1 and TRBJ2-5, with TRBD2 matching over 9 bases. In germline, CDR1 is SGHRS, CDR2 YFSETQ. J gave up 4 bases and V 0 bases, and 7 bases lay outside the gene matches. The CDR3 is 16 residues long. The CDR3 sequence is CASSLGGGGARETQYF. The CDR3 nucleotides are TGCGCCAGCAGCTTGGGGGGCGGGGGGGCCCGAGAGACCCAGTACTTC.

The chain has TRBV30 and TRBJ1-6, with 8 positions matching TRBD1. Germline values: CDR1 GTSNPN, CDR2 SVGIG (reference sequence). V shed 2 bases and J 7 bases; nucleotides not matched to a gene: 4. The CDR3 consists of 14 residues. The CDR3 DNA follows: TGTGCCTGGAGTACAGGGGGTTTGAATTCACCCCTCCACTTT. Protein sequence: CAWSTGGLNSPLHF.

This clone has only a few counts. The rearrangement links TRBV5-4 to TRBJ2-1, with 8 bases matching TRBD1. V gave up 4 bases and J gave up 0 bases; unmatched junction bases: 9. Germline V gene data show CDR1 as SGHNT and CDR2 as YYREEE (reference sequence). CDR3 length: 17 amino acids. CDR3 nucleotides: TGTGCCAGCAGCCCTCCGGGACAGGCTAGCTCCTACAATGAGCAGTTCTTC. It is translated as CASSPPGQASSYNEQFF.

The chain employs TRBV5-5 and TRBJ1-5; D not resolved. Germline values: CDR1 SGHKS, CDR2 YYEKEE (reference sequence). V was clipped by 1 base and J by 4 bases, with 15 bases between them. The CDR3 sequence is 16 residues long. The CDR3, as DNA: TGTGCCAGCAGCTTGATCGCCGTGACAAGGAATCAGCCCCAGCATTTT. Translating it yields CASSLIAVTRNQPQHF.